This TCR beta chain derives from a study of T cell responses to AZD1222 COVID-19 vaccine. At the level of the study: Whether given at about 4 or about 12 weeks, second doses were pooled.

Worth noting for this clone: Its antigen is not known.

Study results and limitations: Compared with day 0, the breadth and depth of the Spike-specific TCR repertoire rose significantly after two doses of AZD1222. Reports say nearly half of spike-specific TCRs go after unmutated variant regions.

Only in-frame clones appear in the TCRdb table, and some are missing; sequencing was by immunoSEQ multiplex PCR. Counted here are 90,000 to 150,000 clones, approximately 90% occurring once; the ten biggest clones make up 4% to 5.5%. V lost 2 bases to trimming and J lost 2 bases, with 11 bases between them. The CDR3 is 15 residues long. Germline V gene sequence: CDR1 LNHNV, CDR2 YYDKDF (reference sequence). The sample in question was peripheral blood, obtained on day 0 of AZD1222 vaccination. The chain uses TRBV15 and TRBJ2-3; D unclear. The TCR comes from an adult in good health. This CDR3 reads CATSRIASNTDTQYF. CDR3 in DNA: TGTGCCACCAGCAGAATCGCCTCTAACACAGATACGCAGTATTTT.